This T cell receptor beta chain was obtained from a study of cytomegalovirus exposure and HLA in healthy donors listed by TCRdb under 2017. For the wider study: An earlier analysis of some 620 of the donors reported approximately 280 Gb of sequence data and 95 million to 140 million unique TCR beta sequences obtained from about 179 million T cells. Around 300 gigabases of sequencing data and approximately 80 million unique TCR sequences were included in an early release covering about 700 HLA-typed donors. Among the roughly 400 genotyped donors, 75% to 90% belonged to the genetic ancestry cluster associated with self-reported Caucasian donors. The aim of the study was to test whether cataloging public T cell receptors could identify signatures of past pathogen exposure. Using immunosequencing, the study profiled T cell repertoires from roughly 650 subjects and related those repertoires to cytomegalovirus serostatus. In addition to the first cohort of around 670 subjects, a separate validation cohort of under 150 different subjects was used. The study combined high-throughput TCR immunosequencing, statistical association of individual TCRs with disease status, and machine learning to predict cytomegalovirus infection status. In a later analysis, previously published TCR beta repertoires from roughly 710 donors were re-analyzed and high-resolution HLA genotyping was added so that TCR occurrence patterns could be studied. In the later analysis, no new phenotypic data were used to find candidate immune exposures; instead, reliance was placed on TCR beta sequences and their occurrence across donors. An earlier analysis of around 640 of the donors used high-throughput TCR beta sequencing to judge whether each TCR beta V gene segment behaved as functional or pseudogenic. Donor age, sex, ethnicity and CMV serostatus were compiled alongside the repertoire data. A later genetic analysis took genome-wide SNP genotypes for about 55% of the 666 donors and used that subset as a discovery cohort. All discovery cohort repertoires had been generated using a single sequencing platform. Class I and class II HLA loci were covered by the typing at four-digit resolution. Typing coverage varied by locus: about 620-630 donors for A, B, C, DRB1 and DQB1; some 520 for DQA1; over 600 for DPA1; more than 450 for DPB1. Because of strong linkage in the cohort, 5 or 6 DR-DQ haplotypes were treated as single units for association and clustering. Across some 400 genotyped donors of the cohort, an average of approximately 240,000 unique TCR beta nucleotide sequences per donor were sequenced, and roughly a sixth of those sequences were non-productive. The study at large found these results: Because the 87-base-pair reads could not distinguish some IMGT-functional V segments, including TRBV6-2 and TRBV6-3, those segments were excluded. When HLA alleles, especially DR and DQ, strongly co-occurred, TCR associations were difficult to assign to individual alleles. In a later analysis, most CMV-associated TCR beta chains were found to appear HLA-restricted, with HLA associations seemingly driven largely by CMV exposure. At a false discovery rate of 0.05, a later analysis linked 16,951 TCR beta sequences to specific HLA alleles. According to a later analysis, TCR association rates differed among HLA loci, with DRB1 alleles showing the most associated TCRs and HLA-C alleles showing the fewest. A later analysis found that HLA-associated TCR beta chains were more clonally expanded and had lower generation probabilities than equally common non-associated chains. A cluster of highly shared sequence variants was judged likely to be a technical artifact of the sequencing pipeline. In both the original and validation cohorts, the classifier was reported to diagnose cytomegalovirus status with high specificity and sensitivity. Linkage disequilibrium might explain the correlated functional status among segregating V segments, but an unknown experimental factor could not be ruled out. A further reported finding was that TCR beta sequences accurately predicted the HLA-A and HLA-B alleles for most subjects in the first cohort. In a later genetic analysis, a missense DCLRE1C variant was associated with V-gene and J-gene trimming of TCR beta chains, and the association was replicated in an independent cohort. According to a later analysis, parvovirus B19, influenza, CMV and Epstein-Barr virus appeared linked to several top co-occurrence clusters. A few of the identified cytomegalovirus-associated TCR beta chains were confirmed in vitro to be specific for cytomegalovirus antigens. Because HLA typing was unavailable for some donors at each locus, only the typed subset was used in association tests. A later genetic analysis reported fewer N-insertions in productive TCRs among donors in an Asian-associated ancestry cluster than the roughly 690-donor mean. Immune exposure information for the cohort was limited to CMV serostatus. The authors suggested that the approach could potentially be extended to other disease states and immunological phenotypes. The earlier analysis of 587 of the donors excluded approximately 15 rarely observed V segments, including chromosome 9 orphons, because counts were too low. The study gave a list of under 200 TCR beta chains associated with cytomegalovirus. Only TCR beta chains were sequenced in this cohort, and the absence of alpha or paired-chain data limited detectable features. Most TCR sequences were seen in very few donors, while some public TCRs were found in many individuals. Roughly uniform sequencing depth across donors was assumed in presence/absence analyses, although this assumption may not hold. Broadly in line with IMGT annotations, most TCR beta V segments showed up in productive rearrangements about 90% or about 30% of the time in an earlier analysis of some 590 of the donors.

Library generation was performed with the immunoSEQ multiplex PCR assay. A mixture of 60 forward primers for TCR Vbeta segments and 13 reverse primers for TCR Jbeta segments was used in the multiplex PCR. Amplification of the CDR3 region of rearranged TCR beta genes was performed with a multiplex PCR assay on genomic DNA. The Illumina HiSeq System was used to sequence the amplified TCR beta libraries as 87-base-pair reads. The authors' analysis ran thus. Across the 670 or so repertoires, a later analysis counted 75 million to 90 million unique TCR beta chains, roughly 11 million of which were shared by at least two donors. To remove PCR and sequencing errors, raw reads were error-corrected and collapsed into unique sequences using a nearest-neighbor algorithm that merged closely related sequences. V, D and J gene segments were assigned by aligning CDR3 sequences to IMGT reference sequences. For a sequence to be retained, a match of at least six nucleotides was required to both a V gene segment and a J gene segment. A rearrangement counted as productive if the CDR3 had no stop codons and remained in frame with V and J, and every other rearrangement counted as non-productive. Following IMGT convention, CDR3 was defined as the stretch from the second conserved V-encoded cysteine up to the conserved J-encoded phenylalanine. Sequences without an unambiguous match to a single V gene segment were excluded from the earlier analysis of a few hundred of the donors. In an earlier analysis of a few hundred of the donors, a V segment was called functional when productive rearrangements were above 56.7%, and segregating when the standard deviation between donors exceeded 5%. To diagnose cytomegalovirus status from the catalog of TCR beta chain sequences, a statistical classification framework was built. V and J gene assignment, in a later analysis, came from comparing TCR nucleotide sequences with IMGT/GENE-DB human TR gene sequences. The TCRdist pipeline was used in a later analysis to assign CDR3 sequences and most-parsimonious VDJ recombination scenarios. In a later analysis, each TCR beta chain was defined by its CDR3 amino acid sequence together with its V-gene family, and reads lacking a unique V-gene family were excluded. A later analysis removed several hundred highly shared, low-generation-probability nucleotide sequences to deal with suspected cross-contamination and a sequencing artifact. In a later analysis, a clonal expansion index was calculated for each public chain from normalized within-repertoire ranks of inferred template counts. In a later analysis, generation probabilities were computed with a VDJ recombination model fitted to out-of-frame rearrangements, and the resulting probabilities were checked against IGoR. Hypergeometric tests were used in a later analysis to score TCR-TCR, TCR-HLA and TCR-CMV co-occurrence, with a repertoire-size bias correction applied to the TCR pairs. A later analysis estimated false discovery rates by permuting HLA or CMV assignments 20 times. In a later analysis, co-occurring TCRs were grouped using DBSCAN, and TCRdist sequence similarity was added for clustering within HLA-allele-positive subsets. Co-occurrence clustering excluded repertoires with fewer than 30,000 or more than 120,000 public chains, plus five with anomalous nucleotide sharing. In its TCRdb copy, this immuneACCESS table keeps in-frame sequences only and misses some clones. Where compared with another copy, unresolved V genes explain less than half of these, and the others have no known cause. That table furnishes V, J and clone size, whereas the DNA furnished D and trimming. The sample yields 95,000 to 150,000 clones; 80% to 90% were counted once. The ten largest clones capture less than 2% of the sample.

In total, approximately 610 healthy bone marrow donors made up the cohort. Cohort members were all nominally healthy when sampled, although unrecorded immune exposures were likely present. The donor was CMV seronegative and was included in the group of about 350 seronegative cohort members. A peripheral blood sample was provided by each donor, and peripheral blood mononuclear cells were used for TCR beta sequencing. Genomic DNA was extracted from the blood cell samples with the Qiagen DNeasy Blood Extraction Kit. As regards this clone: Its antigen target is currently unknown. Qualities for individual bases were not recorded, and no much larger clone is one base off. This specimen includes other DNA sequences encoding the same CDR3.

Taken from the germline V gene (reference sequence), the CDR1 and CDR2 loops are GTSNPN and SVGIG. The CDR3 holds 13 amino acids from the cysteine to the phenylalanine. Only the CDR3 part of the read is kept: 39 bases, read in frame from the first base. Ends trimmed: V by 2 bases, J by 3 bases; bases unmatched to a gene: 3. The chain is made from TRBV30 and TRBJ1-1, with 7 central nucleotides matching TRBD1. This receptor was identified in a middle-aged man in good health and CMV-seronegative. Sequencing input: PBMCs. The nucleotides read TGTGCCTGGAGTAGACAGGGCGACACTGAAGCTTTCTTT. Translated, this gives CAWSRQGDTEAFF.